This paragraph reports one T cell receptor (beta chain). Germline CDR1 and CDR2: SNHLY and FYNNEI. The CDR3 sequence is 13 residues long. Trimming cost V 6 bases and J 6 bases, with 13 bases left between them. These data belong to a study of blood T cell repertoires in COVID-19. Study context: The analysed material was cDNA or gDNA that came from T cells, B-cell-depleted T cells, or PBMCs.

Clones were read by immunoSEQ multiplex PCR, and TCRdb kept only the in-frame ones, dropping some. Among 200,000 or so clones, over 75% were seen once, and the ten largest hold roughly 9.7%. V is TRBV2 and J is TRBJ2-3, with D unresolved. This TCR derives from a human donor with active or convalescent COVID-19. The donor label of this sample is uncertain. The specimen sequenced was peripheral blood. This chain's CDR3 is CASSDGAADTQYF. The CDR3 DNA is TGTGCCAGCAGCGATGGTGCCGCGGATACGCAGTATTTT.